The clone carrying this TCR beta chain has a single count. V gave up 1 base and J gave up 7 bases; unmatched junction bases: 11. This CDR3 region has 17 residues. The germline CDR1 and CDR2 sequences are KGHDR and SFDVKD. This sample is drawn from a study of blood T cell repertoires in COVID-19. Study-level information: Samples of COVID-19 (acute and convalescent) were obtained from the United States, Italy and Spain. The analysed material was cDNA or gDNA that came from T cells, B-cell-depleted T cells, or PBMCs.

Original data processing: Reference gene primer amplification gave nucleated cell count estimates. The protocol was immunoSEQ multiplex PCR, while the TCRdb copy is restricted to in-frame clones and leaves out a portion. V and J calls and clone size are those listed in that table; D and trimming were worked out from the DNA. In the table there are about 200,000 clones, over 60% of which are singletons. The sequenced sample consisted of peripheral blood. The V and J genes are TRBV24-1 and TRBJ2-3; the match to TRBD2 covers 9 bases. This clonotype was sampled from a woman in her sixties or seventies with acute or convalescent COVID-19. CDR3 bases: TGTGCCACCAGTGATTTCGGCGCTAGCGGGACGGTAAATACGCAGTATTTT. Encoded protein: CATSDFGASGTVNTQYF.